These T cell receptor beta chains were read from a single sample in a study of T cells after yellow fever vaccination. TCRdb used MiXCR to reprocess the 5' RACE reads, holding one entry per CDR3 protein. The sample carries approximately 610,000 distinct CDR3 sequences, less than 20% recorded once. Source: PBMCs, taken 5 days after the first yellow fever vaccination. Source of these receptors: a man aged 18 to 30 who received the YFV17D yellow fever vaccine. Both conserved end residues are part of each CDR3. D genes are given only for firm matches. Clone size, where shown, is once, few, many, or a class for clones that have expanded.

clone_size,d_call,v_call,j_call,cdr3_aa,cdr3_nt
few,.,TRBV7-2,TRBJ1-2,CASSGGVFGYTF,TGTGCCAGCAGTGGGGGGGTGTTTGGCTACACCTTC
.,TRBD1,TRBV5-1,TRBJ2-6,CASSLRDRESGANVLTF,TGCGCCAGCAGCTTACGGGACAGGGAAAGTGGGGCCAACGTCCTGACTTTC
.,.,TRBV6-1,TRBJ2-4,CATRGGGLAKNIQYF,TGTGCCACCCGGGGTGGGGGGCTAGCCAAAAACATTCAGTACTTC
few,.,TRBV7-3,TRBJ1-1,CASSLTGITEAFF,TGTGCCAGCAGCTTAACTGGGATCACTGAAGCTTTCTTT
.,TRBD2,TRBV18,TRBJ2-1,CASSPRLRVAGTLWYNEQFF,TGTGCCAGCTCACCTCGCCTGAGGGTAGCGGGGACGTTGTGGTACAATGAGCAGTTCTTC
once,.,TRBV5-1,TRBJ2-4,CASTTGQTSLGGIQYF,TGCGCCAGCACTACTGGACAGACATCCCTAGGGGGCATTCAGTACTTC
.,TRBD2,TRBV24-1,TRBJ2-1,CATSPWGGSYNEQFF,TGTGCCACCAGTCCCTGGGGGGGGTCGTACAATGAGCAGTTCTTC
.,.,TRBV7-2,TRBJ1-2,CASSLGVYYGYTF,TGTGCCAGCAGCTTAGGAGTTTACTATGGCTACACCTTC
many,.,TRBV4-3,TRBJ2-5,CASSQELVPGEETQYF,TGCGCCAGCAGCCAAGAGCTGGTACCGGGTGAAGAGACCCAGTACTTC
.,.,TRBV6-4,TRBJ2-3,CASGDKDTQYF,TGTGCCAGCGGGGACAAGGATACGCAGTATTTT
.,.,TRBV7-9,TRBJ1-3,CASSLPRTADSGNTIYF,TGTGCCAGCAGCTTACCGAGAACAGCTGACTCTGGAAACACCATATATTTT
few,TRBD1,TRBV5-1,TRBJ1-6,CASTTTGGTSPLHF,TGCGCCAGCACCACGACAGGGGGAACTTCACCCCTCCACTTT
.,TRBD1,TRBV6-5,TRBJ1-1,CASSHRGLNTEAFF,TGTGCCAGCAGTCACAGGGGGCTGAACACTGAAGCTTTCTTT
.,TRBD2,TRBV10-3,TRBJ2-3,CAIRIAGLTDTQYF,TGTGCCATCAGGATAGCGGGTCTCACAGATACGCAGTATTTT
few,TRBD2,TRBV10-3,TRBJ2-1,CAVRPGGAVGEQFF,TGTGCCGTTCGCCCGGGGGGGGCCGTAGGTGAGCAGTTCTTC
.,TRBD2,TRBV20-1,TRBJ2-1,CSARGAGATSSYNEQFF,TGCAGTGCTAGGGGTGCGGGAGCAACCAGCTCCTACAATGAGCAGTTCTTC
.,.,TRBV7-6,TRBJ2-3,CASSINWGPRADTQYF,TGTGCCAGCAGCATCAACTGGGGACCTAGAGCGGATACGCAGTATTTT
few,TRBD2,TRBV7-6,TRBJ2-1,CASLSLAGGDAEQFF,TGTGCCAGCCTGAGTCTAGCGGGGGGAGATGCTGAGCAGTTCTTC
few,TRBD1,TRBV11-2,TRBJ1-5,CASSLGQGGDYSNQPQHF,TGTGCCAGCAGCTTAGGACAGGGGGGGGACTATAGCAATCAGCCCCAGCATTTT
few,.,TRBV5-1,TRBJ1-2,CASSPGRVTNYGYTF,TGCGCCAGCAGCCCGGGCCGGGTTACTAACTATGGCTACACCTTC
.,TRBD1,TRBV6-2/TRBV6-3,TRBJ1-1,CASSYWGQGTEAFF,TGTGCCAGCAGTTACTGGGGACAGGGCACTGAAGCTTTCTTT
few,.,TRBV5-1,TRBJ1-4,CASSPDEGGEKLFF,TGCGCCAGCAGCCCCGATGAGGGGGGTGAAAAACTGTTTTTT
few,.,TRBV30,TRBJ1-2,CAWRDFSYGYTF,TGTGCCTGGCGGGACTTTTCCTATGGCTACACCTTC
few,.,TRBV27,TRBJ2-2,CASSLLQGLTGELFF,TGTGCCAGCAGTTTATTGCAGGGCCTCACCGGGGAGCTGTTTTTT
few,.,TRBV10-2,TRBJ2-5,CASSTRDRVQETQYF,TGCGCCAGCAGTACCAGGGACCGTGTCCAAGAGACCCAGTACTTC
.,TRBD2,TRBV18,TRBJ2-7,CASSRGTNYEQYF,TGTGCCAGCTCACGCGGGACTAACTACGAGCAGTACTTC
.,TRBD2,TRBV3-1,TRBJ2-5,CASSRDGGGRMETQYF,TGTGCCAGCAGCCGAGATGGCGGGGGGAGGATGGAGACCCAGTACTTC
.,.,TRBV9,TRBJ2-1,CASTSPSRDEQFF,TGTGCCAGCACCTCTCCAAGCCGGGATGAGCAGTTCTTC
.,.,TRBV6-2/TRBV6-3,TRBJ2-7,CASSDSPYEQYF,TGTGCCAGCAGCGACAGCCCCTACGAGCAGTACTTC
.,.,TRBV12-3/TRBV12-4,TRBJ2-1,CASSLRQFPSYNEQFF,TGTGCCAGCAGTTTAAGACAGTTCCCAAGCTACAATGAGCAGTTCTTC
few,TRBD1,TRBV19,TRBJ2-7,CASNPTGGFYEQYF,TGTGCCAGTAACCCGACAGGGGGGTTTTACGAGCAGTACTTC
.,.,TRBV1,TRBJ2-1,CLAYEQFF,TGCTTAGCATATGAGCAGTTCTTC
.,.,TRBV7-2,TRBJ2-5,CASSLSQGQTQYF,TGTGCCAGCAGCTTGTCCCAGGGTCAGACCCAGTACTTC
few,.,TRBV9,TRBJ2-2,CASSVQGQNTGELFF,TGTGCCAGCAGCGTGCAGGGCCAGAACACCGGGGAGCTGTTTTTT
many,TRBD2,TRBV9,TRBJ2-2,CASSGTSGGNTGELFF,TGTGCCAGCAGCGGAACTAGCGGGGGAAACACCGGGGAGCTGTTTTTT
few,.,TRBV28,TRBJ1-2,CASRTSGGVFGYGYTF,TGTGCCAGTCGTACCTCCGGGGGCGTTTTTGGCTATGGCTACACCTTC
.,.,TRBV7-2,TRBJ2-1,CASSLGFSGGAYNEQFF,TGTGCCAGCAGCTTAGGTTTTTCGGGGGGCGCCTACAATGAGCAGTTCTTC
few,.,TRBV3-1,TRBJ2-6,CASSHGSGESSGANVLTF,TGTGCCAGCAGCCACGGCTCGGGGGAGTCCTCTGGGGCCAACGTCCTGACTTTC
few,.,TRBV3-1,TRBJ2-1,CASSQEYGRSYNEQFF,TGTGCCAGCAGCCAAGAGTATGGGCGGTCCTACAATGAGCAGTTCTTC
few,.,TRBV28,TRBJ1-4,CASSLNRDGEKLFF,TGTGCCAGCAGTTTAAACAGGGATGGTGAAAAACTGTTTTTT
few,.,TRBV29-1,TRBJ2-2,CSELTNTGELFF,TGCAGCGAACTGACGAACACCGGGGAGCTGTTTTTT
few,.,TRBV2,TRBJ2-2,CASSEAVTGELFF,TGTGCCAGCAGTGAAGCAGTGACCGGGGAGCTGTTTTTT
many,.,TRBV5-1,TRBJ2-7,CASSLTSSGEQYF,TGCGCCAGCAGCTTGACTAGTTCGGGAGAGCAGTACTTC
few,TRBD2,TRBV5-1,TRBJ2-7,CASSWTSGVVNQQYF,TGCGCCAGCAGCTGGACTAGCGGGGTAGTCAATCAGCAGTACTTC
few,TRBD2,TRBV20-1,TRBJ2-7,CSALAGGPGDEQYF,TGCAGCGCCCTAGCGGGGGGGCCGGGCGACGAGCAGTACTTC
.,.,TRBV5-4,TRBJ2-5,CASSPGGRGQYF,TGTGCCAGCAGCCCGGGGGGCAGGGGACAGTACTTC
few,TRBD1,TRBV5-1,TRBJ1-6,CASSLVTGGRSYNSPLHF,TGCGCCAGCAGCTTGGTGACAGGGGGCAGGTCCTATAATTCACCCCTCCACTTT
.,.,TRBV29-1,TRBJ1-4,CSVEGGADEKLFF,TGCAGCGTTGAGGGTGGGGCTGATGAAAAACTGTTTTTT
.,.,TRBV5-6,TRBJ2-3,CASSPLGGADDTQYF,TGTGCCAGCAGCCCCCTGGGGGGGGCCGACGATACGCAGTATTTT
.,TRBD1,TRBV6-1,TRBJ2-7,CASSQYRGALYEQYF,TGTGCCAGCAGTCAGTACAGGGGTGCCCTCTACGAGCAGTACTTC
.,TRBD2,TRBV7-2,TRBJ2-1,CASSKDNSGGAEDEQFF,TGTGCCAGCAGCAAAGACAATAGCGGGGGGGCTGAAGATGAGCAGTTCTTC
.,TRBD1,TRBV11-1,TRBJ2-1,CASTLPGQGNEIAYNEQFF,TGTGCCAGCACATTGCCGGGACAGGGAAATGAGATTGCCTACAATGAGCAGTTCTTC
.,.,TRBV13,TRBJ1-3,CASTGGLAASSGNTIYF,TGTGCCAGCACCGGGGGGTTGGCGGCGTCCTCTGGAAACACCATATATTTT
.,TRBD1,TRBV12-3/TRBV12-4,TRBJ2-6,CASSLPGRGRGANVLTF,TGTGCCAGCAGTTTACCGGGCAGGGGGCGTGGGGCCAACGTCCTGACTTTC
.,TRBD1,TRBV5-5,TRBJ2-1,CASSLATGVYNEQFF,TGTGCCAGCAGCTTGGCAACAGGGGTTTACAATGAGCAGTTCTTC
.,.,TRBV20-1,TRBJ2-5,CSASRDHVATQYF,TGCAGTGCTAGCCGGGACCACGTCGCGACCCAGTACTTC
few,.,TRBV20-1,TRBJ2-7,CSAYLLDTAYEQYF,TGCAGTGCCTACTTACTCGACACAGCCTACGAGCAGTACTTC
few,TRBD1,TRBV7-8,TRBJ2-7,CASSLDVGQGTSEQYF,TGTGCCAGCAGCTTAGATGTGGGACAGGGTACATCCGAGCAGTACTTC
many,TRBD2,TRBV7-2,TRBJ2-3,CASTTYLAGGLTQYF,TGTGCCAGCACCACTTACCTAGCGGGGGGGTTAACGCAGTATTTT
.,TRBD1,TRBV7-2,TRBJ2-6,CASSLRTGSGANVLTF,TGTGCCAGCAGCCTCCGGACAGGCTCTGGGGCCAACGTCCTGACTTTC